This entry features one T cell receptor beta chain sequence. The antigen this receptor binds is unknown. Base qualities are not at hand, and no much larger clone is one base apart. V loses 6 bases of germline sequence and J loses 7 bases, and the interval between the two ends is 15 bases. There are 13 amino acids in the CDR3, from cysteine to phenylalanine inclusive. The read is trimmed to its CDR3 DNA, 39 bases read in frame from base 1. Based on the germline V gene, the CDR1 and CDR2 sequences are MNHEY and SVGAGI. This specimen comes from a study of T cell responses to AZD1222 COVID-19 vaccine (dated by TCRdb to 2020 to 2023). With respect to the entire study: AZD1222 recipients whose second dose came at about 4 weeks and those whose second dose came at about 12 weeks were combined into one group, since spike-specific TCR depth and breadth did not differ between the two schedules. A total of 233 trial participants underwent TCR sequencing, of whom 207 received two doses of AZD1222 and about 25 received two doses of the MenACWY control vaccine. Trial participants were enrolled into age subgroups of 18-55, 56-69 and 70-plus years, which contained 148, 28 and 57 TCR-sequenced participants, respectively. Broader findings and caveats from the paper: Vaccine-associated CD4 TCRs spanned the whole spike protein, with dominant responses in regions 160-218 and 743-854. Most participants were white British and females outnumbered males, and the authors suggested that clonal diversity may have been underestimated. In the small 56-69-year group, the increase in depth fell short of significance, most likely because of low power. A significant rise in spike-specific TCR breadth and depth was observed after two AZD1222 doses relative to day 0 and relative to MenACWY recipients. Conclusions about previously exposed vaccinees were limited because only 5 or 6 AZD1222 recipients were SARS-CoV-2 seropositive at baseline. Because no samples from the day 14 peak response were available, repertoires could be characterized only after the peak T cell response. Reportedly, close to half of the unique spike-specific TCRs recognized epitopes lying outside the regions that are mutated in the B.1.351 and B.1.1.7 variants.

The CDR3 regions of human TCRbeta chains were subjected to immunosequencing. Processing in the source paper ran as follows. Repertoire TCRs were matched against a reference library of SARS-CoV-2-specific TCRs generated with the MIRA antigen-specificity platform. Breadth was defined as the fraction of unique TCRs that were SARS-CoV-2-associated. Depth was defined as the fraction of total T cells that were SARS-CoV-2-associated. Using the MIRA data, each spike-specific TCR was mapped to the spike region that the TCR reacts to and placed in a CD4 or CD8 class. Log10-transformed breadth and depth values were compared by one-way ANOVA with Sidak's multiple comparisons tests. The clones in this table, taken by TCRdb from immuneACCESS, are in-frame only. Not every clone is retained; where verified, under half of the shortfall comes from an unresolved V gene, and the cause of the rest is unknown. V and J calls and clone size come straight from that table; D and trimming were deduced from the DNA. The sample table records tens of thousands of clones; roughly nine tenths of these occur just once. The ten largest clonotypes hold approximately 2.5% of the sample.

Per the publication, the time point label means: baseline before first vaccination. The vaccinee samples were drawn from two UK trials, COV001 and COV002, one of which was a single-blind randomized controlled phase 2/3 trial testing AZD1222 (ChAdOx1 nCoV-19) in healthy adults. For TCRbeta chain sequencing, PBMC samples were collected from trial participants at day 0 and at day 28 after the second dose. The receptor comes from an adult in good health. The sequence is built from TRBV6-5 and TRBJ1-2; the D gene is possibly TRBD1, with 5 bases matching. Sequencing was performed on peripheral blood, taken on day 0 of AZD1222 vaccination. The nucleotides read TGTGCCAGCAGACCGGGACCTGCGGGTGGCTACACCTTC. Translated, this is CASRPGPAGGYTF.